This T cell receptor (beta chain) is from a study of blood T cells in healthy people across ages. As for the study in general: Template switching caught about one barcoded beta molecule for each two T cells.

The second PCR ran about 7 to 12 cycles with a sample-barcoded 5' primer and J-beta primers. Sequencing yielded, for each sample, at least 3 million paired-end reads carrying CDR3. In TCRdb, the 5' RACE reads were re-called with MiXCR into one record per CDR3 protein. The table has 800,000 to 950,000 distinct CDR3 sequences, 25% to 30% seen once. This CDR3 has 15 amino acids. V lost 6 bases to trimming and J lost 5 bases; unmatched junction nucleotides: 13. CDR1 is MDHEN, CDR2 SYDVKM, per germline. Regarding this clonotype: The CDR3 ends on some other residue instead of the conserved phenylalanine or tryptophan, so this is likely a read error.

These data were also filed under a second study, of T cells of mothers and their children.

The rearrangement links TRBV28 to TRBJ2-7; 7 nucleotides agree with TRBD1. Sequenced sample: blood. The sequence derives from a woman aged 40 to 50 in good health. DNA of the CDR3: TGTGCCAGCAGGTTGCAATTACAGGGGTATGACGAGCAGTACTTA. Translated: CASRLQLQGYDEQYL.